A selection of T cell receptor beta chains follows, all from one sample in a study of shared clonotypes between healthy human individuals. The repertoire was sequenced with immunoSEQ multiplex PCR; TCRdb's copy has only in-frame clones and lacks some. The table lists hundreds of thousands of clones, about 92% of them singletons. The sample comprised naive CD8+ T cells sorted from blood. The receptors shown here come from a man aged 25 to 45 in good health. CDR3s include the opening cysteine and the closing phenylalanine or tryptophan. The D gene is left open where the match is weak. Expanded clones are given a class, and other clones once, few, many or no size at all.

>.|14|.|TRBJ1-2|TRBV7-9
TGTGCCAGCAGCTTCAGGCCAGACTATGATGGCTACACCTTC
CASSFRPDYDGYTF
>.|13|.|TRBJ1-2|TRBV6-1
TGTGCCAGCACCTATGGGGGAAACTATGGCTACACCTTC
CASTYGGNYGYTF
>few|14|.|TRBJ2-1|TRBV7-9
TGTGCCAGCAGCTTAGGGGGACTGATCAATGAGCAGTTCTTC
CASSLGGLINEQFF
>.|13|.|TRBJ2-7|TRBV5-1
TGCGCCAGCAGCGGGGGGTCGTCCTACGAGCAGTACTTC
CASSGGSSYEQYF
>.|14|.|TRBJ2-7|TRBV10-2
TGCGCCAGCAGTGATCCGGACGCATCATACGAGCAGTACTTC
CASSDPDASYEQYF
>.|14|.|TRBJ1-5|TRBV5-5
TGTGCCAGCAGCCCGGGGGGATACAATCAGCCCCAGCATTTT
CASSPGGYNQPQHF
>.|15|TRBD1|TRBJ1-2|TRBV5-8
TGTGCCAGCAGCCTGCGGACAGGGACGTTCTATGGCTACACCTTC
CASSLRTGTFYGYTF
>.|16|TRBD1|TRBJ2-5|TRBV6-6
TGTGCCAGCAGTTACGTGACAGGGGGGGAGCGGGAGACCCAGTACTTC
CASSYVTGGERETQYF
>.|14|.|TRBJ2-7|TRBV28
TGTGCCAGCGCTGGAGGAGGGGACCTCCACGGGCAGTACTTC
CASAGGGDLHGQYF
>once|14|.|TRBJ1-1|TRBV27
TGTGCCAGCAGTTTAATGGGGACCAACACTGAAGCTTTCTTT
CASSLMGTNTEAFF
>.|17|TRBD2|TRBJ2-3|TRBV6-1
TGTGCCAGCAGTGAAGAATTTGCGGGAGGGATCACAGATACGCAGTATTTT
CASSEEFAGGITDTQYF
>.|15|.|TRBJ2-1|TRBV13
TGTGCCAGCAGCTTAAATAGGGAATCCTACAATGAGCAGTTCTTC
CASSLNRESYNEQFF
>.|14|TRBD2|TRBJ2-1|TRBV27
TGTGCCAGCAGTCACAGCGGGAGCAAGAATGAGCAGTTCTTC
CASSHSGSKNEQFF
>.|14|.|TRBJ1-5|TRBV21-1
TGTGCCAGCAGCAACGGAGGCCGCAATCAGCCCCAGCATTTT
CASSNGGRNQPQHF
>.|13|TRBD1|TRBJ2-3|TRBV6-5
TGTGCCAGCAGTGTACAGGGGACAGATACGCAGTATTTT
CASSVQGTDTQYF
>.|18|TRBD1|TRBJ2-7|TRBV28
TGTGCCAGCAGTTCAGGGACAGGGGCCACGCGCACCCCCTACGAGCAGTACTTC
CASSSGTGATRTPYEQYF
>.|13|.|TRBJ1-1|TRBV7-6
TGTGCCAGCAGCCTGGGGTTATACACTGAAGCTTTCTTT
CASSLGLYTEAFF
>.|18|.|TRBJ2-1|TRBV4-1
TGCGCCAGCAGCCGACTTTACCCTACGGGAGATCTCTCCCATGAGCAGTTCTTC
CASSRLYPTGDLSHEQFF
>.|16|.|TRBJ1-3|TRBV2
TGTGCCAGCAGTGAACGAAGGGCAGATTCTGGAAACACCATATATTTT
CASSERRADSGNTIYF
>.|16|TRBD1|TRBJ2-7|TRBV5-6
TGTGCCAGCAGCTTGGCCACGGGACAGGGAGTCTACGAGCAGTACTTC
CASSLATGQGVYEQYF
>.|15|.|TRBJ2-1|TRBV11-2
TGTGCCAGCAGCTTAGTGAGGGGAAAGGGCAATGAGCAGTTCTTC
CASSLVRGKGNEQFF
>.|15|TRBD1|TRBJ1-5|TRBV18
TGTGCCAGCTCACTAACGGGACAGAGCAATCAGCCCCAGCATTTT
CASSLTGQSNQPQHF
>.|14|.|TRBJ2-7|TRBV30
TGTGCCTGGAGTGTAGGTCAGGGTACCTACGAGCAGTACTTC
CAWSVGQGTYEQYF
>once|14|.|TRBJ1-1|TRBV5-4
TGTGCCAGCAGCCCGGCGGGACCAGACACTGAAGCTTTCTTT
CASSPAGPDTEAFF
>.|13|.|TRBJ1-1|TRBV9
TGTGCCAGCAGCGTAGCAGGGTCCACTGAAGCTTTCTTT
CASSVAGSTEAFF
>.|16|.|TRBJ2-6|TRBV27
TGTGCCAGCAGTTTATTTGCTCCATCTGGGGCCAACGTCCTGACTTTC
CASSLFAPSGANVLTF
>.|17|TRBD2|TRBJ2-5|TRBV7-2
TGTGCCAGCAGCTTACATCTAGCGGGAACTATGGTAGAGACCCAGTACTTC
CASSLHLAGTMVETQYF
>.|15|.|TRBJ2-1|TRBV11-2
TGTGCCAGCAGCCAACATCGCAGGGATTTCGATGAGCAGTTCTTC
CASSQHRRDFDEQFF
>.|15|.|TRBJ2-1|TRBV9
TGTGCCAGCAGCGTAGCGGGAGTATCCTACAATGAGCAGTTCTTC
CASSVAGVSYNEQFF
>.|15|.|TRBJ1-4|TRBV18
TGTGCCAGCTCACCAAGGTCACGGATCAATGAAAAACTGTTTTTT
CASSPRSRINEKLFF
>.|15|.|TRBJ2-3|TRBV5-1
TGCGCCAGCAGCAGACAAGGGACTAGCACAGATACGCAGTATTTT
CASSRQGTSTDTQYF
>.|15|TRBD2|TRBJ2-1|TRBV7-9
TGTGCCAGCACCCACGGGCGCGGGAGCGTCATTGAGCAGTTCTTC
CASTHGRGSVIEQFF
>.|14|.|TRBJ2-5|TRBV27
TGTGCCAGCAGTCTATGGGGACTTCAAGAGACCCAGTACTTC
CASSLWGLQETQYF
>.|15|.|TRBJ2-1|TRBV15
TGTGCCACCTCTGGGGGGACCAGCTCCTACAATGAGCAGTTCTTC
CATSGGTSSYNEQFF
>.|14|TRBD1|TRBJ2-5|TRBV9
TGTGCCAGCAGCGTAGGGACAGGGGAAGAGACCCAGTACTTC
CASSVGTGEETQYF
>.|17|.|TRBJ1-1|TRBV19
TGTGCCAGTAGTATTGACCGCTTGTCGACTAAGAACACTGAAGCTTTCTTT
CASSIDRLSTKNTEAFF